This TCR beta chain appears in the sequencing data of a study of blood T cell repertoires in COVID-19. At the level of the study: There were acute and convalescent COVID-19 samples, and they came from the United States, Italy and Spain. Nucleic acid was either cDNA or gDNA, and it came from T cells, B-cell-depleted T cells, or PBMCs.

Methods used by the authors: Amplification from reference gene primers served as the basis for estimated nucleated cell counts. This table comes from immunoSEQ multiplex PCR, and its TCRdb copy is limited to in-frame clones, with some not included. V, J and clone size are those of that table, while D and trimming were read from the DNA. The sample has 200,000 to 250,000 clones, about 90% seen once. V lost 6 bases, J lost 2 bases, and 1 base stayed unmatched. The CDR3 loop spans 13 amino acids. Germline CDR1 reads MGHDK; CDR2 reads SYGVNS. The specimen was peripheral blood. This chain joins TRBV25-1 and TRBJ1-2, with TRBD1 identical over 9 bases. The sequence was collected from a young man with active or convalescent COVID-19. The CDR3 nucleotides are TGTGCCAGCAGCGGACAGGGGAACTATGGCTACACCTTC. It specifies CASSGQGNYGYTF.